The present entry profiles one T cell receptor beta chain with its context. Its target is not known. The same CDR3 also results from other DNA sequences found in this sample. The V gene lost 6 bases and the J gene lost 7 bases, with 9 bases spanning the gap. CDR3 length: 11 amino acids. Germline V gene data show CDR1 as SEHNR and CDR2 as FQNEAQ (reference sequence). Naive CD8 cells lacked CD45RO, underwent positive selection for CCR7 and left out terminally differentiated effector memory CD45RA+ cells. Across several immunoSEQ plates, the genomic DNA of each subset was split evenly. Assay used: immunoSEQ multiplex PCR; TCRdb lists only in-frame clones, some missing. The table has more than 2 million clones, roughly 93% seen once. The sample comes from a study of shared clonotypes between healthy human individuals. Looking at the study overall: Each donor contributed plates that comprised three CD4 naive, three CD4 memory, two CD8 naive and one CD8 memory. Findings and caveats of the study: Represented diversity, genetic and exposure-history alike, was limited by few donors.

This sequence joins TRBV7-9 and TRBJ1-1; D call uncertain. Sequences were obtained from naive CD8+ T cells from PBMCs. This receptor was taken from a man younger than 30 in good health. Some clones in this sample may be carry-over from other donors' samples. This CDR3 is CASRYANEAFF. The CDR3 coding sequence is TGTGCCAGCAGGTACGCAAATGAAGCTTTCTTT.